Below are 24 T cell receptor beta chains sequenced from a single sample in a study of siplizumab effects on memory and regulatory T cells. Generated by immunoSEQ multiplex PCR, the TCRdb table keeps only in-frame clones and is missing some. The sample holds 80,000 to 130,000 clones, more than 90% seen once. The sample comprised CD4+ T cells sorted from blood. Receptor source: a human donor in good health. Some clones in this sample may be carry-over from other donors' samples.

The rearrangement uses TRBV7-6 and TRBJ2-7, with D possibly TRBD2 on 5 matching bases. The CDR3 runs to 14 residues. V was cut by 5 bases and J by 6 bases, with 17 bases left in between. Germline-derived CDR1 and CDR2 are SGHVS and FNYEAQ. The CDR3 nucleotides read TGTGCCAGCAGCATCAGGACTGGAGCGGCCGAGCAGTACTTC. It yields the protein CASSIRTGAAEQYF.

The chain joins TRBV21-1 to TRBJ2-7. TRBV21-1 counts as a pseudogene. The CDR3 sequence is 14 residues long. DNA of the CDR3: TGTGCCAGCAGCCCACTTCGGACCACCTACGAGCAGTACTTC. Encoded protein: CASSPLRTTYEQYF.

The V gene is TRBV19, the J gene TRBJ2-2; D gene uncertain. In germline, CDR1 is LNHDA, CDR2 SQIVND (reference sequence). The germline V and J ends were trimmed by 3 bases and 8 bases, with 13 bases remaining between them. This CDR3 comprises 14 residues. The CDR3 nucleotides read TGTGCCAGTAGTATCCGGGCTGGGCAGGGGGAGCTGTTTTTT. It encodes CASSIRAGQGELFF.

The CDR3 here is CASSLGGGRDYGYTF. CDR3 bases: TGTGCCAGCAGCTTAGGAGGGGGCCGGGACTATGGCTACACCTTC. V and J are TRBV7-6 and TRBJ1-2; 7 bases map to TRBD1. In germline, CDR1 is SGHVS, CDR2 FNYEAQ. CDR3 size: 15 residues. J lost 3 bases, V lost 1 base, and 5 bases had no gene match.

V is TRBV6-6 and J is TRBJ1-1, with 11 bases matching TRBD1. The CDR3 is 15 amino acids. Per germline, CDR1 MNHNY and CDR2 SVGAGI (reference sequence). V shed 1 base, J shed 6 bases, and the junction held 4 bases outside the gene matches. The CDR3 here is CASSYWTGGLAEAFF. The CDR3 DNA follows: TGTGCCAGCAGTTACTGGACAGGGGGCTTGGCTGAAGCTTTCTTT.

This clone has only a few counts. The CDR3 DNA reads as TGTGCCACACAAGAAGGGGCGATCACTGAAGCTTTCTTT. Its translation: CATQEGAITEAFF. The chain couples TRBV15 to TRBJ1-1; a possible D gene is TRBD1 (5 bases). CDR3 length equals 13 residues. Germline CDR1 reads LNHNV; CDR2 reads YYDKDF (reference sequence). The V end was cut by 9 bases, the J end by 4 bases, with 15 bases between.

This chain uses TRBV7-5 with TRBJ1-5. TRBV7-5 has pseudogene status. The CDR3 is made up of 18 amino acids. This chain's CDR3 is CARSLVGSESPSNQPQHF. Here the CDR3 DNA reads TGTGCCAGAAGCTTAGTGGGCAGCGAAAGTCCTAGCAATCAGCCCCAGCATTTT.

In its sample, this clone was seen once. The CDR3 spells CASSISRARISGANVLTF. Written as DNA, the CDR3 is TGTGCCAGTAGTATATCCCGAGCGAGAATCTCTGGGGCCAACGTCCTGACTTTC. The V call is TRBV19, the J call TRBJ2-6; D gene unclear. V gave up 2 bases and J gave up 0 bases, with 14 bases separating them. Germline-derived CDR1 and CDR2 are LNHDA and SQIVND (reference sequence). This CDR3 comprises 18 residues.

The chain uses TRBV6-5 and TRBJ1-1; D perhaps matches TRBD1 (5 bases). The CDR3 totals 13 residues. The germline V gene has CDR1 MNHEY and CDR2 SVGAGI. Trimming pared 2 bases from V and 6 bases from J, leaving 10 bases between. For the CDR3, the DNA is TGTGCCAGCAGTTACGGGGGAACCCCTGAAGCTTTCTTT. Translation: CASSYGGTPEAFF.

CDR3 bases: TGTGCCAGCAGCCCGCGGGGTGGAGGGGAAAAACTGTTTTTT. It yields the protein CASSPRGGGEKLFF. The chain links TRBV6-5 to TRBJ1-4; no reliable D call. The CDR3 loop spans 14 amino acids. V lost 6 bases to trimming and J lost 8 bases, with 16 bases between them. The germline V gene encodes CDR1 MNHEY and CDR2 SVGAGI.

The V gene is TRBV6-1, the J gene TRBJ2-5; no clear D gene. The CDR3 runs 13 residues. V was pared by 5 bases and J by 2 bases, with 9 bases between. Germline V gene data show CDR1 as MNHNS and CDR2 as SASEGT. CDR3 sequence: CASSWARQETQYF. CDR3 bases: TGTGCCAGCAGTTGGGCAAGGCAAGAGACCCAGTACTTC.

The rearrangement links TRBV4-2 to TRBJ1-5; 9 positions match TRBD1. The germline CDR1 and CDR2 sequences are LGHNA and YNFKEQ. J was trimmed by 3 bases and V by 4 bases; bases with no gene match: 7. The CDR3 is made up of 16 amino acids. CDR3 sequence (DNA): TGTGCCAGCAGCCCCGGGACAGGGAGCCTCAATCAGCCCCAGCATTTT. It yields the protein CASSPGTGSLNQPQHF.

The chain joins TRBV5-1 to TRBJ1-2; possible D gene TRBD1, 6 bases. Germline-derived CDR1 and CDR2 are SGHRS and YFSETQ. CDR3 length: 16 amino acids. V gave up 4 bases and J gave up 2 bases, with 18 bases separating them. CDR3 loop: CASSVRTGSQNYGYTF. CDR3 nucleotide sequence: TGCGCCAGCAGCGTTCGTACAGGGTCCCAGAACTATGGCTACACCTTC.

This clone was recorded a few times. The chain links TRBV7-2 to TRBJ1-1; D gene uncertain. V lost 3 bases, J lost 2 bases, and 4 bases lay in between. The CDR3 is made up of 12 amino acids. Germline V gene sequence: CDR1 SGHTA, CDR2 FQGNSA. The DNA of the CDR3 is TGTGCCAGCAGCTTCTCCAACACTGAAGCTTTCTTT. Amino acid sequence: CASSFSNTEAFF.

This chain joins TRBV5-8 and TRBJ1-6, with 10 bases lining up with TRBD1. V lost 4 bases to trimming and J lost 7 bases; unmatched junction nucleotides: 8. The CDR3 is 16 amino acids. The V gene's germline CDR1 is SGHTS and CDR2 YDEGEE. The CDR3 is CASSLRQGARNSPLHF. The DNA of the CDR3 is TGTGCCAGCAGCCTTCGACAGGGGGCGAGAAATTCACCCCTCCACTTT.

Of note for this clone: Germline is not matched at one junction end, which may reflect a read error. This sequence joins TRBV6-5 and TRBJ2-7; a weak D match, TRBD1 (6 bases). The CDR3 contains 15 residues. Germline CDR1 MNHEY, CDR2 SVGAGI. The CDR3 loop reads CASSPGTRFSRKGSF. The CDR3 bases are TGTGCCAGCAGTCCCGGGACAAGGTTTAGCCGTAAAGGTAGCTTC.

CDR3 region: CASSLVGKWAAYEQYF. The CDR3 region has the DNA TGTGCCAGCAGCTTAGTGGGAAAATGGGCGGCCTACGAGCAGTACTTC. The chain has TRBV7-2 and TRBJ2-7; D is unclear. The germline V gene encodes CDR1 SGHTA and CDR2 FQGNSA. The CDR3 has 16 residues. The V end lost 1 base, the J end lost 2 bases, and 15 bases lay between the germline ends. The variable domain in full, completed from reference TRBV7-2 and TRBJ2-7, reads GAGVSQSPSNKVTEKGKDVELRCDPISGHTALYWYRQSLGQGLEFLIYFQGNSAPDKSGLPSDRFSAERTGGSVSTLTIQRTQQEDSAVYLCASSLVGKWAAYEQYFGPGTRLTVT.

The J gene is TRBJ2-1, the V gene TRBV6-7, with D maybe TRBD2 (6 bases). TRBV6-7 is an ORF; its function is uncertain. CDR3 length: 16 residues. V lost 0 bases, J lost 4 bases, and 13 bases lay in between. The CDR3 DNA sequence: TGTGCCAGCAGTTACTCGCCGGAGGGTTCGTACAATGAGCAGTTCTTC. Residues: CASSYSPEGSYNEQFF.

The chain employs TRBV19 and TRBJ2-7; D is ambiguous. Germline lookup yields CDR1 LNHDA and CDR2 SQIVND (reference sequence). The germline V and J ends were trimmed by 3 bases and 2 bases, with 11 bases remaining between them. This CDR3 region has 14 residues. CDR3: CASSIRAATYEQYF. CDR3 sequence (DNA): TGTGCCAGTAGTATTAGGGCAGCTACCTACGAGCAGTACTTC.

J is TRBJ1-2 and V is TRBV6-6; D possibly corresponds to TRBD1 (5 bases). In germline, CDR1 is MNHNY, CDR2 SVGAGI (reference sequence). With 7 bases removed from V and 8 bases from J, the gap between germline ends came to 14 bases. This CDR3 has 12 amino acids. The CDR3 spells CASTEGLTGYTF. DNA of the CDR3: TGTGCCAGCACTGAGGGGCTAACGGGCTACACCTTC.

V gene TRBV28 combines with J gene TRBJ2-7, with D perhaps matching TRBD2 (5 bases). CDR3 size: 15 residues. Germline CDR1 reads MDHEN; CDR2 reads SYDVKM. V was clipped by 4 bases and J by 2 bases, with 15 bases between them. This CDR3 reads CASSYPTGRTYEQYF. In DNA form, the CDR3 reads TGTGCCAGCAGTTACCCTACGGGAAGGACCTACGAGCAGTACTTC.

This clone was found once. This sequence joins TRBV29-1 and TRBJ2-7; maybe TRBD1 (5 bases). The CDR3 covers 12 residues. Germline loops: CDR1 SQVTM, CDR2 ANQGSEA. V was shortened by 4 bases and J by 5 bases, with 12 bases between the two germline ends. The CDR3 spells CSVVQGIDEQYF. The CDR3 DNA sequence: TGCAGCGTTGTTCAGGGAATCGACGAGCAGTACTTC.

The chain is built from TRBV27 and TRBJ1-2, with 8 bases lining up with TRBD1. V dropped 4 bases and J dropped 6; count of bases not matched to a gene: 22. This CDR3 has 19 residues. Germline values: CDR1 MNHEY, CDR2 SMNVEV (reference sequence). The CDR3 coding sequence is TGTGCCAGCAGTTCAACGCCAAAATCGGACAGGGTTTGGTCACATGGCTACACCTTC. This translates into CASSSTPKSDRVWSHGYTF.

This clone has only one observation. The rearrangement links TRBV7-9 to TRBJ2-7; the D is unclear. Trimming cost V 4 bases and J 7 bases, with 17 bases left between them. The CDR3 loop spans 14 amino acids. CDR1 and CDR2 (germline): SEHNR, FQNEAQ (reference sequence). The CDR3 bases are TGTGCCAGCAGCTCCCTCGAGACGGGTGGGGAGCAGTACTTC. It encodes CASSSLETGGEQYF.